The following is a T cell receptor beta chain sequence with its context. V shed 1 base, J shed 3 bases, and the junction held 1 base outside the gene matches. CDR1 and CDR2 from the germline V gene are MGHRA and YSYEKL. There are 14 residues in the CDR3. TCRdb's table, derived via immunoSEQ multiplex PCR, lists solely in-frame clones and lacks some. This sample has 100,000 to 150,000 clones; approximately 88% occur once, and the top ten carry approximately 6%. The source of the sample is a study of T cell responses to AZD1222 COVID-19 vaccine. The clonotype was recovered from an adult in good health. Source: peripheral blood, taken on day 0 of AZD1222 vaccination. The V gene is TRBV4-1, the J gene TRBJ2-7; TRBD1 aligns across 9 bases. This CDR3 reads CASSQGTGDYEQYF. The CDR3 DNA follows: TGCGCCAGCAGCCAAGGGACAGGGGACTACGAGCAGTACTTC.